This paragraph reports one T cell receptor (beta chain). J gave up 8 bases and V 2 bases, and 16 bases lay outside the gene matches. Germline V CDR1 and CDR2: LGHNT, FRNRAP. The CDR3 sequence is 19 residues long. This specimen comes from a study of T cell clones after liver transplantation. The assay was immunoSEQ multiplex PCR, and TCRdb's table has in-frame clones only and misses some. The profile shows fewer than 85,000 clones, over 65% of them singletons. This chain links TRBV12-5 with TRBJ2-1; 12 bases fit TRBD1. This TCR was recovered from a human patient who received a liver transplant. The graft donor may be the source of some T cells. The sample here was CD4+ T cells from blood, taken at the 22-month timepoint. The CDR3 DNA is TGTGCTAGTGGTTTGCCACGTCACGTCCGGGACAGGGGGCACTATGAGCAGTTCTTC. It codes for CASGLPRHVRDRGHYEQFF.